This passage covers 27 T cell receptor beta chains from one sample sequenced in a study of blood T cell repertoires in COVID-19. Repertoires were generated with immunoSEQ multiplex PCR, while TCRdb's copy carries only in-frame clones and drops some. The sample consists of some 97,000 clones, about 90% of them appearing once. Sequencing input: peripheral blood. These receptors originate from a man between 25 and 39 years old in a cohort sampled during active COVID-19.

The chain recombines TRBV9 with TRBJ2-1; TRBD2 matches 9 bases. Looked up from germline, CDR1 is SGDLS and CDR2 is YYNGEE. The CDR3 is made up of 15 amino acids. Trimming took 0 bases from V and 8 from J; bases not matched to a gene: 6. The CDR3 DNA is TGTGCCAGCAGCGTAGAGGCTAGCGGGAATTATGAGCAGTTCTTC. It yields the protein CASSVEASGNYEQFF.

The chain employs TRBV5-1 and TRBJ2-7, with 7 bases identical to TRBD1. Looked up from germline, CDR1 is SGHRS and CDR2 is YFSETQ. This CDR3 is 15 amino acids long. V lost 4 bases, J lost 5 bases, and 12 bases stayed unmatched. The DNA for the CDR3 is TGCGCCAGCAGCCAAAAGACAGGGACAATCCACGAGCAGTACTTC. As protein: CASSQKTGTIHEQYF.

The chain links TRBV20-1 to TRBJ2-7; D is uncertain. The CDR3 has 11 amino acids. Germline loops: CDR1 DFQATT, CDR2 SNEGSKA (reference sequence). V lost 0 bases to trimming and J lost 3 bases, with 3 bases between them. The CDR3 sequence: CSARDLYEQYF. The CDR3 nucleotides are TGCAGTGCTAGAGATCTCTACGAGCAGTACTTC.

V usage is TRBV7-9 and J usage is TRBJ1-2; the D gene is possibly TRBD1 (6 bases). Trimming took off 2 bases at V and 6 bases at J, with 10 bases between the two ends. CDR3 length: 13 residues. CDR1 and CDR2 from the germline V gene are SEHNR and FQNEAQ (reference sequence). The CDR3 loop is CASSLRAGDGYTF. DNA for the CDR3: TGTGCCAGCAGCTTAAGGGCAGGGGATGGCTACACCTTC.

The genes are TRBV5-1 and TRBJ2-2; 9 positions agree with TRBD1. The V segment lost 4 bases and the J segment 5 bases; nucleotides outside the gene matches: 6. The CDR3 has 15 amino acids. Germline lookup yields CDR1 SGHRS and CDR2 YFSETQ. DNA for the CDR3: TGCGCCAGCAGCCCCGGGACAGGGCGGACCGGGGAGCTGTTTTTT. This translates into CASSPGTGRTGELFF.

The chain uses TRBV7-2 and TRBJ2-7, with D hard to call. Germline V lookup: CDR1 SGHTA, CDR2 FQGNSA. Between the trimmed V and J ends, which lost 6 bases and 4 bases, there was a span of 16 bases. CDR3 length equals 14 residues. CDR3 in amino acids: CASSRPGGVYEQYF. In DNA form, the CDR3 reads TGTGCCAGCAGTCGCCCCGGCGGAGTGTACGAGCAGTACTTC.

V gene TRBV6-5 combines with J gene TRBJ1-2, with D unresolved. The germline V gene encodes CDR1 MNHEY and CDR2 SVGAGI. Trimming shortened V by 6 bases and J by 8 bases, and 19 bases separated the two germline ends. The CDR3 covers 14 residues. CDR3 sequence (DNA): TGTGCCAGCAGCCGAACCGAAGACTCGTTGGGCTACACCTTC. Amino acid sequence: CASSRTEDSLGYTF.

The J gene is TRBJ2-5, the V gene TRBV2; 14 bases match TRBD2. Trimming took 3 bases from V and 5 from J; bases not matched to a gene: 8. CDR1 and CDR2 from the germline V gene are SNHLY and FYNNEI. This CDR3 has 17 residues. The CDR3 is CASSEWTSGGTRETQYF. CDR3 DNA sequence: TGTGCCAGCAGTGAGTGGACTAGCGGGGGGACGAGGGAGACCCAGTACTTC.

This chain connects TRBV11-1 to TRBJ2-3, with 10 positions matching TRBD2. Trimming at V came to 5 bases and at J to 6 bases, leaving 5 bases not matched to a gene. CDR3 length equals 14 residues. Germline V gene sequence: CDR1 SGHAT, CDR2 FQDESV (reference sequence). Written as DNA, the CDR3 is TGTGCCAGCAGCCGCCTAGCGGGGGTGGATACGCAGTATTTT. Translation gives CASSRLAGVDTQYF.

The chain joins TRBV3-1 (or the pseudogene TRBV3-2) to TRBJ2-1, with TRBD2 identical over 10 bases. V shed 0 bases and J 0 bases; nucleotides not matched to a gene: 2. CDR1 is LGHDT and CDR2 is YNNKEL in the germline V gene (reference sequence). The CDR3 consists of 17 residues. CDR3 region: CASSQDVAGGSYNEQFF. The CDR3 DNA sequence: TGTGCCAGCAGCCAAGACGTAGCGGGGGGCTCCTACAATGAGCAGTTCTTC.

The gene calls are TRBV14 and TRBJ1-1; no clear D gene. V lost 1 base, J lost 0 bases, and 3 bases lay in between. CDR3 length: 13 amino acids. Germline assignment: CDR1 SGHDN and CDR2 FVKESK. The CDR3 DNA reads TGTGCCAGCAGCCAAGGAGTGAACACTGAAGCTTTCTTT. This translates into CASSQGVNTEAFF.

CDR3 amino acids: CASSLGGQGAVSNQPQHF. The CDR3 DNA reads as TGCGCCAGCAGCTTGGGGGGACAGGGGGCGGTAAGCAATCAGCCCCAGCATTTT. The J gene is TRBJ1-5, the V gene TRBV5-1; 12 nucleotides align to TRBD1. Germline trimming cut 0 bases from V and 1 base from J; bases unmatched to any gene: 5. CDR3 length: 18 residues. In germline, CDR1 is SGHRS, CDR2 YFSETQ. The variable domain in full, with the rest retrieved from reference TRBV5-1 and TRBJ1-5, is KAGVTQTPRYLIKTRGQQVTLSCSPISGHRSVSWYQQTPGQGLQFLFEYFSETQRNKGNFPGRFSGRQFSNSRSEMNVSTLELGDSALYLCASSLGGQGAVSNQPQHFGDGTRLSIL.

This chain joins TRBV7-2 and TRBJ2-1, with a possible D match to TRBD2 (6 bases). In germline, CDR1 is SGHTA, CDR2 FQGNSA. The CDR3 contains 17 residues. V lost 1 base, J lost 4 bases, and 17 bases lay in between. The CDR3 DNA sequence: TGTGCCAGCAGCTTAGTGAGACTAGGGTTTCCTTACAATGAGCAGTTCTTC. Its protein product is CASSLVRLGFPYNEQFF. Looking up the rest from reference TRBV7-2 and TRBJ2-1 gives the full variable domain: GAGVSQSPSNKVTEKGKDVELRCDPISGHTALYWYRQSLGQGLEFLIYFQGNSAPDKSGLPSDRFSAERTGGSVSTLTIQRTQQEDSAVYLCASSLVRLGFPYNEQFFGPGTRLTVL.

This clone was observed once. The chain employs TRBV5-5 and TRBJ1-6, with D possibly being TRBD1 (5 bases). V lost 7 bases and J 11 bases, leaving 22 bases between the germline ends. Germline values: CDR1 SGHKS, CDR2 YYEKEE (reference sequence). CDR3 length equals 15 residues. The CDR3, as DNA: TGTGCCAGCGACTTCATCGGGGGGGATCTGCCACCCCTCCACTTT. Its translation is CASDFIGGDLPPLHF.

This clone was seen a single time. V gene TRBV6-5 combines with J gene TRBJ1-1; no clear D. V gave up 1 base and J gave up 3 bases, with 6 bases separating them. Germline assignment: CDR1 MNHEY and CDR2 SVGAGI. The CDR3 runs to 13 residues. The CDR3 is CASSYYIYTEAFF. In DNA, the CDR3 is TGTGCCAGCAGTTACTATATTTACACTGAAGCTTTCTTT.

The chain joins TRBV3-1 (or the pseudogene TRBV3-2) to TRBJ2-5; 9 bases align to TRBD2. The CDR3 has 14 residues. V shed 8 bases, J shed 7 bases, and the junction held 11 bases outside the gene matches. Germline V gives CDR1 LGHDT, CDR2 YNNKEL (reference sequence). The CDR3 is CASEYLAGMGTQYF. CDR3 bases: TGTGCCAGCGAGTACCTAGCGGGGATGGGGACCCAGTACTTC.

J is TRBJ2-7 and V is TRBV28; 7 bases fit TRBD1. The length of the CDR3 is 12 residues. V gave up 8 bases and J gave up 5 bases; unmatched junction bases: 6. Germline V gene sequence: CDR1 MDHEN, CDR2 SYDVKM. Here the CDR3 DNA reads TGTGCCAGCCGCAGTACAGGGGACGAGCAGTACTTC. It encodes CASRSTGDEQYF.

The rearrangement joins TRBV6-6 to TRBJ2-3; no clear D. V lost 8 bases to trimming and J lost 2 bases, with 8 bases between them. The CDR3 consists of 12 residues. Germline V lookup: CDR1 MNHNY, CDR2 SVGAGI (reference sequence). The CDR3 is CASGRTTDTQYF. The CDR3 nucleotides read TGTGCCAGCGGCCGAACCACAGATACGCAGTATTTT.

This chain links TRBV10-3 with TRBJ2-6, with D perhaps TRBD1 (5 bases). The CDR3 length is 13 residues. Trimming left V 2 bases short and J 9 bases short, with 8 bases between. Per the germline V gene, CDR1 is ENHRY and CDR2 is SYGVKD. CDR3 bases: TGTGCCATCAGTGAGGGACAAGTCAACGTCCTGACTTTC. The encoded protein is CAISEGQVNVLTF.

J is TRBJ1-2 and V is TRBV6-2 or TRBV6-3; no clear D. V lost 6 bases to trimming and J lost 1 base, with 12 bases between them. From germline, CDR1 is MNHEY and CDR2 SVGEGT. This CDR3 is 14 amino acids long. CDR3 sequence: CASRYAGNNYGYTF. In DNA form, the CDR3 reads TGTGCCAGCAGGTACGCCGGGAATAACTATGGCTACACCTTC.

V and J are TRBV6-1 and TRBJ1-1, with a weak D call TRBD1 (6 bases). The CDR3 runs to 14 residues. The germline V gene has CDR1 MNHNS and CDR2 SASEGT. Trimming stripped 3 bases from V and 8 bases from J, with 16 bases between. CDR3 coding DNA: TGTGCCAGCAGTGAGATGGGGTACGGGACAGAAGCTTTCTTT. Translating it yields CASSEMGYGTEAFF.

The V call is TRBV11-2, the J call TRBJ1-2; no clear D gene. The CDR3 consists of 12 residues. V was clipped by 5 bases and J by 2 bases, with 6 bases between them. CDR1 and CDR2 (germline): SGHAT, FQNNGV. The CDR3 region is CASSAQNYGYTF. The CDR3 DNA sequence: TGTGCCAGCAGCGCTCAGAACTATGGCTACACCTTC.

The chain employs TRBV10-2 and TRBJ1-1, with 7 bases matching TRBD1. The CDR3 has 13 residues. V lost 10 bases, J lost 0 bases, and 5 bases stayed unmatched. Germline lookup yields CDR1 WSHSY and CDR2 SAAADI. CDR3 sequence: CATQGVLNTEAFF. In nucleotides, the CDR3 is TGCGCCACTCAGGGGGTGCTGAACACTGAAGCTTTCTTT.

The V gene is TRBV10-2, the J gene TRBJ2-7, with 8 positions matching TRBD1. CDR1 is WSHSY and CDR2 is SAAADI in the germline V gene. With 8 bases clipped from V and 6 bases from J, the junction kept 6 bases outside the gene matches. This CDR3 has 12 residues. The CDR3 DNA reads as TGCGCCAGCGGACAGGGAGGCGGCGAGCAGTACTTC. Translating it yields CASGQGGGEQYF.

V and J are TRBV6-5 and TRBJ2-3; 7 bases match TRBD2. The junction had 7 bases not matched to a gene; V was cut back by 6 bases and J by 4 bases. Germline loops: CDR1 MNHEY, CDR2 SVGAGI. The CDR3 contains 14 residues. The CDR3: CASRRGRGADTQYF. CDR3 DNA sequence: TGTGCCAGCAGGAGAGGGAGGGGCGCAGATACGCAGTATTTT.

The V and J genes are TRBV29-1 and TRBJ2-3; no clear D gene. The CDR3 spans 11 residues. CDR1 and CDR2 (germline): SQVTM, ANQGSEA. Between the trimmed V and J ends, which lost 8 bases and 4 bases, there was a span of 10 bases. In DNA form, the CDR3 reads TGCAGCCTCGGTCGATCAGATACGCAGTATTTT. This codes for CSLGRSDTQYF.

This rearrangement joins TRBV10-3 to TRBJ1-6; TRBD1 matches at 9 bases. Trimming removed 10 bases from V and 1 base from J; junction bases left unmatched: 8. The CDR3 consists of 16 residues. Germline V gives CDR1 ENHRY, CDR2 SYGVKD. The CDR3 sequence: CATLPDRGSYNSPLHF. CDR3 in DNA: TGTGCCACCCTACCGGACAGGGGTTCCTATAATTCACCCCTCCACTTT.